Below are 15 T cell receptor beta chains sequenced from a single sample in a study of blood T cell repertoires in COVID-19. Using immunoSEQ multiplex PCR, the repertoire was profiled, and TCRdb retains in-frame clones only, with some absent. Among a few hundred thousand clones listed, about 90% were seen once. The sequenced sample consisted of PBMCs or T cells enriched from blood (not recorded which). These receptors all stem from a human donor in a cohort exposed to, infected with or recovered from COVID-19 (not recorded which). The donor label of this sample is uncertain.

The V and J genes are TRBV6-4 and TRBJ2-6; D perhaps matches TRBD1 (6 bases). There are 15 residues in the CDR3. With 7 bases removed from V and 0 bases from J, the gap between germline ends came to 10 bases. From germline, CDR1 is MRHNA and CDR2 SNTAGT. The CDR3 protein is CASTVDSSGANVLTF. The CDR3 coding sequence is TGTGCCAGCACCGTGGACAGCTCTGGGGCCAACGTCCTGACTTTC.

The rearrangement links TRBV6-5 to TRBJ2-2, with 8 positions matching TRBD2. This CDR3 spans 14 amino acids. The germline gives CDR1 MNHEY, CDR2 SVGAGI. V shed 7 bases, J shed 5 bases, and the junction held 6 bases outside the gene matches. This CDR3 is CASTRSGATGELFF. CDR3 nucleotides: TGTGCCAGCACACGTAGCGGGGCAACCGGGGAGCTGTTTTTT.

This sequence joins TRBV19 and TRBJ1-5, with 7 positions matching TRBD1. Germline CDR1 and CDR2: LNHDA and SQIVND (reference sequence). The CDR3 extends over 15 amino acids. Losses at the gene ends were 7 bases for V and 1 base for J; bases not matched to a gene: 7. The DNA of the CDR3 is TGTGCCAGTACTACCGGGACAGTGAGCAATCAGCCCCAGCATTTT. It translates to CASTTGTVSNQPQHF. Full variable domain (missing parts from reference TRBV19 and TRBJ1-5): DGGITQSPKYLFRKEGQNVTLSCEQNLNHDAMYWYRQDPGQGLRLIYYSQIVNDFQKGDIAEGYSVSREKKESFPLTVTSAQKNPTAFYLCASTTGTVSNQPQHFGDGTRLSIL.

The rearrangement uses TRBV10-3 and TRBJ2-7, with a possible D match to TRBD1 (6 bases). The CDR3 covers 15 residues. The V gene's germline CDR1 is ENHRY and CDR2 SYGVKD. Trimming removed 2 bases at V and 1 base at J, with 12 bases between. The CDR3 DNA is TGTGCCATCAGTGAGATATTGGACAGATCCTACGAGCAGTACTTC. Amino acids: CAISEILDRSYEQYF.

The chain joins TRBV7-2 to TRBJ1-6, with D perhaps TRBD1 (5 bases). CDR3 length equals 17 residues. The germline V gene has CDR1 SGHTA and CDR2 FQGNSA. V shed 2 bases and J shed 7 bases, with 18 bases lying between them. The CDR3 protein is CASSLKSGGGGNSPLHF. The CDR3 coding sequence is TGTGCCAGCAGCTTAAAATCCGGGGGTGGAGGAAATTCACCCCTCCACTTT.

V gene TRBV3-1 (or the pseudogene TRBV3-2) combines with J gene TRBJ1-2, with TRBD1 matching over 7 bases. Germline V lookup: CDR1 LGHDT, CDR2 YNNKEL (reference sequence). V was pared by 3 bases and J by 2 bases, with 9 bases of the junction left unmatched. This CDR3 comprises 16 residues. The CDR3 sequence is CASSHGQVNLNYGYTF. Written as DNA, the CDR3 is TGTGCCAGCAGCCACGGACAGGTGAACCTAAACTATGGCTACACCTTC.

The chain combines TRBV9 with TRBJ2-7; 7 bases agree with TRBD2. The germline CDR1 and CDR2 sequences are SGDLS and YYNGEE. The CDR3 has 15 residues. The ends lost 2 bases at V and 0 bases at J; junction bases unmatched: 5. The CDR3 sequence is CASSVGASGSYEQYF. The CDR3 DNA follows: TGTGCCAGCAGCGTCGGGGCTAGCGGCTCCTACGAGCAGTACTTC.

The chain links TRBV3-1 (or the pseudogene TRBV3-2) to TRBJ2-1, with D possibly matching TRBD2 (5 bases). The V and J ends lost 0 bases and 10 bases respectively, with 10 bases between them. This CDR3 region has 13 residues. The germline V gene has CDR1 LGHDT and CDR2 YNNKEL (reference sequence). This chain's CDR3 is CASSQDGSEEQFF. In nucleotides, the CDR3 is TGTGCCAGCAGCCAAGATGGTAGCGAGGAGCAGTTCTTC.

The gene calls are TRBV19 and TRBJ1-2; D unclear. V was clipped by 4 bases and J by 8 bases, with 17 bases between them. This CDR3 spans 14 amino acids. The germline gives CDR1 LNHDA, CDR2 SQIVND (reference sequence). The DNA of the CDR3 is TGTGCCAGTAGTACCCAGAGGTCGGAAGGAGGCTACACCTTC. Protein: CASSTQRSEGGYTF.

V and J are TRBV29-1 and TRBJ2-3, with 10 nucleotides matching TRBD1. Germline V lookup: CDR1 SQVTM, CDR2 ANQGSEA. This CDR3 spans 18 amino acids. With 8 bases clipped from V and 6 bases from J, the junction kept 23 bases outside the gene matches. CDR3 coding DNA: TGCAGCACTACCGGGACAGGGGCTACTAGTTACCAGGGGGATACGCAGTATTTT. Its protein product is CSTTGTGATSYQGDTQYF.

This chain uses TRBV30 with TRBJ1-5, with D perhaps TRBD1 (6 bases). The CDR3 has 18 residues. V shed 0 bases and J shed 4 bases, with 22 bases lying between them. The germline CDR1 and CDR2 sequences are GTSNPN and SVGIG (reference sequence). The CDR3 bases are TGTGCCTGGAGTGTAAGGGGGTCAGGAGCCCCCAGGAATCAGCCCCAGCATTTT. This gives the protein CAWSVRGSGAPRNQPQHF.

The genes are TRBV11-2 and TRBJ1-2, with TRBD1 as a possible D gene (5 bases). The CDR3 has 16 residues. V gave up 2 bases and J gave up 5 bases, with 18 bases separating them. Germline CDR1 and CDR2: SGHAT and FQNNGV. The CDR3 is CASSLNFGTGRYGYTF. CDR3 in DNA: TGTGCCAGCAGCTTAAACTTCGGTACAGGTCGATATGGCTACACCTTC. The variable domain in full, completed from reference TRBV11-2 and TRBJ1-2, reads EAGVAQSPRYKIIEKRQSVAFWCNPISGHATLYWYQQILGQGPKLLIQFQNNGVVDDSQLPKDRFSAERLKGVDSTLKIQPAKLEDSAVYLCASSLNFGTGRYGYTFGSGTRLTVV.

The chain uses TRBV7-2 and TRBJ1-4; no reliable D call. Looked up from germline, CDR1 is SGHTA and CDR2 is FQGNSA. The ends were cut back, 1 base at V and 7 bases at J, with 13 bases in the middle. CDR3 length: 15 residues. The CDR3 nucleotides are TGTGCCAGCAGCTTAGTCCGCGAACCGATTGAAAAACTGTTTTTT. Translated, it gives CASSLVREPIEKLFF.

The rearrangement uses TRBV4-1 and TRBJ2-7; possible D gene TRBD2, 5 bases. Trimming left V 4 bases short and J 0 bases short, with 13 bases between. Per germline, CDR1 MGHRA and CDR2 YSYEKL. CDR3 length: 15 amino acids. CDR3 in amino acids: CASSPEVGSSYEQYF. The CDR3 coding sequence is TGCGCCAGCAGCCCCGAGGTGGGGAGCTCCTACGAGCAGTACTTC.

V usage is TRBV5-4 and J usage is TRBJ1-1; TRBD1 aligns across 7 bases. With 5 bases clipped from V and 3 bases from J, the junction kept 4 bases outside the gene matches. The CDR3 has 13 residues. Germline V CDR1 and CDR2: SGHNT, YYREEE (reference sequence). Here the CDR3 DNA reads TGTGCCAGCAGGGCAGACAGGGACACTGAAGCTTTCTTT. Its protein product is CASRADRDTEAFF.